A single sample is the source of the 8 T cell receptor beta chains below, sequenced in a study of blood T cell repertoires in COVID-19. The data were produced by immunoSEQ multiplex PCR, yet TCRdb's version contains in-frame clones alone and is incomplete. The sample contains 25,000 to 30,000 clones, roughly 80% of which appear only once. The sequenced sample was peripheral blood. The receptors here all came from a woman aged 55-69 years with acute or convalescent COVID-19.

The chain is built from TRBV30 and TRBJ1-1, with D possibly matching TRBD1 (6 bases). Trimming left V 4 bases short and J 0 bases short, with 12 bases between. This CDR3 contains 14 residues. Germline loops: CDR1 GTSNPN, CDR2 SVGIG (reference sequence). CDR3 in DNA: TGTGCCTGGAACAGGGCCCTATTGAACACTGAAGCTTTCTTT. Translated: CAWNRALLNTEAFF. Full variable domain (remainder filled in from reference TRBV30 and TRBJ1-1): SQTIHQWPATLVQPVGSPLSLECTVEGTSNPNLYWYRQAAGRGLQLLFYSVGIGQISSEVPQNLSASRPQDRQFILSSKKLLLSDSGFYLCAWNRALLNTEAFFGQGTRLTVV.

V and J are TRBV18 and TRBJ1-1; 7 positions match TRBD1. This CDR3 comprises 15 residues. Germline V gives CDR1 KGHSH, CDR2 LQKENI. V gave up 3 bases and J gave up 4 bases; unmatched junction bases: 8. Here the CDR3 DNA reads TGTGCCAGCTCACCGGGACAGAGGAGGCCCACTGAAGCTTTCTTT. Its protein is CASSPGQRRPTEAFF.

The rearrangement joins TRBV5-1 to TRBJ1-1; no clear D. Germline CDR1 SGHRS, CDR2 YFSETQ. The CDR3 contains 14 residues. Deletions cut 1 base from V and 4 bases from J, with 11 bases between. The CDR3 DNA sequence: TGCGCCAGCAGCTTGCCTAAACAGACCACTGAAGCTTTCTTT. Protein sequence: CASSLPKQTTEAFF.

The chain links TRBV13 to TRBJ2-3; 7 bases match TRBD1. After removal of 5 bases from V and 1 base from J, the junction contained 15 bases not matched to a gene. The CDR3 spans 18 residues. CDR1 is PRHDT and CDR2 is FYEKMQ in the germline V gene (reference sequence). CDR3: CASSVSGTVKVGTDTQYF. The DNA of the CDR3 is TGTGCCAGCAGCGTATCCGGGACAGTAAAAGTCGGCACAGATACGCAGTATTTT.

The rearrangement uses TRBV25-1 and TRBJ1-2; D might be TRBD1 (5 bases). CDR3 length: 14 residues. Germline V CDR1 and CDR2: MGHDK, SYGVNS. With 4 bases removed from V and 6 bases from J, the gap between germline ends came to 15 bases. The CDR3 protein is CASSGRLGRHGYTF. The CDR3 bases are TGTGCCAGCAGTGGGCGACTGGGGCGGCATGGCTACACCTTC.

The rearrangement joins TRBV28 to TRBJ1-2; 8 nucleotides line up with TRBD1. The CDR3 is 13 amino acids. Germline CDR1 reads MDHEN; CDR2 reads SYDVKM. Germline trimming cut 10 bases from V and 7 bases from J; bases unmatched to any gene: 11. CDR3 DNA: TGTGCCACCAGACAGGGGATAGTAGGTGGCTACACCTTC. It is translated as CATRQGIVGGYTF.

This chain uses TRBV5-6 with TRBJ2-6; D unresolved. This CDR3 spans 15 amino acids. Germline assignment: CDR1 SGHDT and CDR2 YYEEEE. The V and J ends lost 1 base and 2 bases respectively, with 7 bases between them. The CDR3, as DNA: TGTGCCAGCAGCTTGTTGGGCGCTGGGGCCAACGTCCTGACTTTC. Protein product: CASSLLGAGANVLTF.

This clone came up a few times. The V gene is TRBV2, the J gene TRBJ2-3; 7 positions match TRBD1. V dropped 10 bases and J dropped 3; count of bases not matched to a gene: 7. Per the germline V gene, CDR1 is SNHLY and CDR2 is FYNNEI. The CDR3 extends over 13 amino acids. CDR3 sequence (DNA): TGTGCCATCCTTCGACAGGGAACAGATACGCAGTATTTT. Its translation is CAILRQGTDTQYF. Variable domain in full (rest from reference TRBV2 and TRBJ2-3): EPEVTQTPSHQVTQMGQEVILRCVPISNHLYFYWYRQILGQKVEFLVSFYNNEISEKSEIFDDQFSVERPDGSNFTLKIRSTKLEDSAMYFCAILRQGTDTQYFGPGTRLTVL.